The 32 T cell receptor beta chains given below trace back to one sample, sequenced in a study of T cells after yellow fever vaccination. TCRdb independently ran MiXCR on the 5' RACE reads; one entry per CDR3 protein. The data hold under 600,000 distinct CDR3 sequences, with around a fifth observed a single time. The sample was PBMCs, taken about 21 days after the first yellow fever vaccination. These receptors came from a man aged 18 to 29 who received the YFV17D yellow fever vaccine.

The rearrangement links TRBV5-1 to TRBJ2-3, with D perhaps TRBD1 or TRBD2 (6 bases each). The germline CDR1 and CDR2 sequences are SGHRS and YFSETQ. The CDR3 spans 14 residues. The ends were cut back, 5 bases at V and 2 bases at J, with 12 bases in the middle. CDR3 bases: TGCGCCAGCAGTCCGGGGGCCAACACAGATACGCAGTATTTT. Encoded protein: CASSPGANTDTQYF.

This clonotype was seen only a few times. The CDR3 sequence: CASSYQRVSRDQPQHF. In DNA, the CDR3 is TGTGCCAGCAGTTACCAAAGAGTCTCGAGGGATCAGCCCCAGCATTTT. V gene TRBV6-5 combines with J gene TRBJ1-5; D is unclear. Germline CDR1 is MNHEY and CDR2 is SVGAGI. The CDR3 runs 16 residues. Trimming shortened V by 2 bases and J by 5 bases, and 16 bases separated the two germline ends.

The V gene is TRBV4-3, the J gene TRBJ1-6, with D uncertain. Germline V lookup: CDR1 LGHNA, CDR2 YSLEER. The CDR3 runs 15 residues. Trimming stripped 1 base from V and 9 bases from J, with 13 bases between. CDR3 protein: CASSQGNSGTSPLHF. The CDR3, as DNA: TGCGCCAGCAGCCAAGGGAATTCGGGAACTTCACCCCTCCACTTT.

J is TRBJ2-7 and V is TRBV2; 7 bases match TRBD1. CDR3 length: 14 residues. V was pared by 7 bases and J by 0 bases, with 6 bases of the junction left unmatched. The germline CDR1 and CDR2 sequences are SNHLY and FYNNEI. The CDR3 region has the DNA TGTGCCAGCAAGGACAGGTACACCTCCTACGAGCAGTACTTC. This codes for CASKDRYTSYEQYF.

This rearrangement joins TRBV12-3 or TRBV12-4 to TRBJ2-7, with 9 bases aligning to TRBD2. The CDR3 sequence is 13 residues long. The ends lost 7 bases at V and 2 bases at J; junction bases unmatched: 3. The CDR3 DNA is TGTGCCAGCACAGTAGCGGGGGCCTACGAGCAGTACTTC. Its translation: CASTVAGAYEQYF.

CDR3 protein: CASSGSYAEQYV. The CDR3, as DNA: TGCGCCAGCAGTGGTAGCTATGCTGAGCAGTACGTC. The V gene is TRBV10-2, the J gene TRBJ2-7; D not certain. Trimming stripped 4 bases from V and 7 bases from J, with 11 bases between. The CDR3 loop spans 12 amino acids. Germline V CDR1 and CDR2: WSHSY, SAAADI.

This sequence joins TRBV6-1 and TRBJ2-7; TRBD1 agrees at 7 bases. Unmatched junction bases numbered 5, after V lost 6 bases and J lost 3 bases. The CDR3 loop spans 13 amino acids. Germline loops: CDR1 MNHNS, CDR2 SASEGT. Here the CDR3 reads CASRNRDSYEQYF. For the CDR3, the DNA is TGTGCCAGCAGAAACAGGGACAGCTACGAGCAGTACTTC.

The CDR3 sequence: CASRTWDDGITRRTFF. CDR3 nucleotides: TGTGCCAGCAGGACTTGGGACGACGGAATAACGCGGAGGACTTTCTTT. The rearrangement joins TRBV6-1 to TRBJ1-1, with D possibly matching TRBD1 (5 bases). The germline V gene has CDR1 MNHNS and CDR2 SASEGT. The CDR3 extends over 16 amino acids. V lost 6 bases and J 12 bases, leaving 29 bases between the germline ends.

This clonotype was observed at least ten times. This chain joins TRBV7-2 and TRBJ2-5; either TRBD1 or TRBD2 may supply D (5 bases each). The CDR3 contains 13 residues. Per the germline V gene, CDR1 is SGHTA and CDR2 is FQGNSA. V was trimmed by 6 bases and J by 3 bases, leaving 11 bases between them. In nucleotides, the CDR3 is TGTGCCAGCAGTTTGACAGCGGAAGAGACCCAGTACTTC. Translation: CASSLTAEETQYF. Variable domain in full (rest from reference TRBV7-2 and TRBJ2-5): GAGVSQSPSNKVTEKGKDVELRCDPISGHTALYWYRQSLGQGLEFLIYFQGNSAPDKSGLPSDRFSAERTGGSVSTLTIQRTQQEDSAVYLCASSLTAEETQYFGPGTRLLVL.

This clonotype turned up a few times. This sequence joins TRBV7-3 and TRBJ2-2; TRBD1 matches 9 bases. The V and J ends lost 0 bases and 7 bases, in that order; junction bases with no gene match: 6. Germline V gives CDR1 SGHTA, CDR2 FQGTGA. The CDR3 is 16 amino acids. This CDR3 reads CASSLTPGQGNGELFF. As DNA, the CDR3 is TGTGCCAGCAGCTTAACACCGGGACAGGGTAACGGGGAGCTGTTTTTT.

The J gene is TRBJ1-3, the V gene TRBV11-1, with a tentative D call TRBD1 (6 bases). The germline V gene has CDR1 SGHAT and CDR2 FQDESV (reference sequence). CDR3 size: 19 residues. Trimming left V 3 bases short and J 0 bases short, with 21 bases between. CDR3 sequence (DNA): TGTGCCAGCAGCTTTTTCAAGTTCGGACAGTTCTACTCTGGAAACACCATATATTTT. Its translation is CASSFFKFGQFYSGNTIYF.

The V and J genes are TRBV12-3 or TRBV12-4 and TRBJ2-5; 7 bases match TRBD2. The CDR3 spans 15 residues. V dropped 5 bases and J dropped 5; count of bases not matched to a gene: 11. DNA for the CDR3: TGTGCCAGCAGTCCCTCCGCGGGGGTCTGGGAGACCCAGTACTTC. The encoded protein is CASSPSAGVWETQYF.

This clonotype was detected only a few times. The chain couples TRBV7-8 to TRBJ2-7; possible D gene TRBD1, 6 bases. The CDR3 length is 15 residues. Germline CDR1 SGHVS, CDR2 FQNEAQ. The germline V and J ends were trimmed by 4 bases and 3 bases, with 16 bases remaining between them. CDR3 sequence reads: CASSSPMDSVYEQYF. CDR3 DNA: TGTGCCAGCAGCTCACCCATGGACAGCGTCTACGAGCAGTACTTC.

This chain uses TRBV28 with TRBJ2-1; D gene ambiguous. The CDR3 totals 14 residues. Germline loops: CDR1 MDHEN, CDR2 SYDVKM. Trimming shortened V by 7 bases and J by 0 bases, and 10 bases separated the two germline ends. CDR3 sequence: CASNSVLSYNEQFF. DNA for the CDR3: TGTGCCAGCAATAGTGTTCTCTCCTACAATGAGCAGTTCTTC.

Only a few counts were recorded for this clonotype. V and J are TRBV6-2 or TRBV6-3 and TRBJ1-2; 8 bases fit TRBD1. This CDR3 has 14 amino acids. Germline-derived CDR1 and CDR2 are MNHEY and SVGEGT. V was clipped by 4 bases and J by 4 bases; unmatched bases: 5. The CDR3: CASSLTGELYGYTF. The CDR3 DNA follows: TGTGCCAGCAGTTTGACAGGGGAACTCTATGGCTACACCTTC.

This clonotype has only one observation. The J gene is TRBJ1-2, the V gene TRBV29-1; D is undetermined. The CDR3 is 13 amino acids. V was shortened by 4 bases and J by 1 base, with 10 bases between the two germline ends. In germline, CDR1 is SQVTM, CDR2 ANQGSEA. CDR3 sequence reads: CSVAALFNYGYTF. CDR3 nucleotides: TGCAGCGTTGCAGCTCTATTTAACTATGGCTACACCTTC.

Concerning this clonotype itself: One junction end does not reproduce the germline sequence, and a read error may be involved. The chain couples TRBV12-3 or TRBV12-4 to TRBJ1-5; D not resolved. This CDR3 is built from 14 residues. DNA for the CDR3: TGTGCCAGCAGTAGGTTGTGGGGAAATCAGCACCAGCATTTT. It specifies CASSRLWGNQHQHF.

CDR3 sequence: CASNRLVPSTDTQYF. In nucleotides, the CDR3 is TGTGCCAGCAACCGGCTGGTCCCTAGCACAGATACGCAGTATTTT. The V and J genes are TRBV28 and TRBJ2-3; D remains ambiguous. In germline, CDR1 is MDHEN, CDR2 SYDVKM. The CDR3 is 15 amino acids. V was pared by 7 bases and J by 0 bases, with 14 bases between. The whole variable domain, remainder taken from reference TRBV28 and TRBJ2-3, is DVKVTQSSRYLVKRTGEKVFLECVQDMDHENMFWYRQDPGLGLRLIYFSYDVKMKEKGDIPEGYSVSREKKERFSLILESASTNQTSMYLCASNRLVPSTDTQYFGPGTRLTVL.

There are a few counts of this clonotype. The chain employs TRBV5-5 and TRBJ2-3, with unresolved D. The germline V gene has CDR1 SGHKS and CDR2 YYEKEE (reference sequence). V dropped 1 base and J dropped 3 bases, with 15 bases sitting between them. The CDR3 runs 16 residues. CDR3: CASSLNPSESTDTQYF. For the CDR3, the DNA is TGTGCCAGCAGCTTGAACCCCAGCGAATCAACAGATACGCAGTATTTT.

The table lists this clonotype with a few counts. The gene calls are TRBV29-1 and TRBJ1-2, with 7 nucleotides matching TRBD1. Germline values: CDR1 SQVTM, CDR2 ANQGSEA. The CDR3 runs to 11 residues. The CDR3 DNA sequence: TGCAGTTCTGACAGGGAGGACGGCTACACCTTC. It codes for CSSDREDGYTF.

The chain recombines TRBV27 with TRBJ2-2, with D hard to call. The V and J ends lost 1 base and 6 bases respectively, with 12 bases between them. Germline V lookup: CDR1 MNHEY, CDR2 SMNVEV (reference sequence). The CDR3 loop spans 15 amino acids. CDR3 residues: CASSLYLGSAGELFF. The CDR3 coding sequence is TGTGCCAGCAGTTTATATTTGGGCTCGGCCGGGGAGCTGTTTTTT.

This clonotype was counted only a few times. V is TRBV7-9 and J is TRBJ1-1; D is undetermined. The CDR3 has 13 residues. Trimming removed 2 bases from V and 6 bases from J, with 10 bases in between. Per germline, CDR1 SEHNR and CDR2 FQNEAQ (reference sequence). CDR3 sequence (DNA): TGTGCCAGCAGCTTACGATCGTGGCCTGAAGCTTTCTTT. It encodes CASSLRSWPEAFF.

Here the CDR3 DNA reads TGTGCCAGCAGCAAACTAGCGGGCGAGCAGTTCTTC. It codes for CASSKLAGEQFF. The chain has TRBV7-3 and TRBJ2-1; 9 positions agree with TRBD2. This CDR3 comprises 12 residues. CDR1 SGHTA and CDR2 FQGTGA come from the germline V gene. V was pared by 5 bases and J by 10 bases, with 3 bases of the junction left unmatched.

This clonotype has ten or more counts. The chain couples TRBV12-3 or TRBV12-4 to TRBJ1-1; TRBD1 matches at 7 bases. J gave up 1 base and V 3 bases, and 2 bases lay outside the gene matches. The CDR3 loop spans 14 amino acids. The CDR3, as DNA: TGTGCCAGCAGTTTTGGGACAGAGAACACTGAAGCTTTCTTT. It is translated as CASSFGTENTEAFF.

This clonotype was seen more than once but under ten times. The CDR3 nucleotides read TGCGCCAGCAGCCAAGATCCCCGTGCCTACGAGCAGTACGTC. Translated, it gives CASSQDPRAYEQYV. The chain carries TRBV4-1 and TRBJ2-7; D is unclear. Trimming pared 0 bases from V and 2 bases from J, leaving 8 bases between. The CDR3 contains 14 residues. Germline assignment: CDR1 MGHRA and CDR2 YSYEKL.

The chain is built from TRBV7-6 and TRBJ2-6, with TRBD1 identical over 8 bases. The CDR3 sequence is 19 residues long. Germline loops: CDR1 SGHVS, CDR2 FNYEAQ. The V segment lost 1 base and the J segment 1 base; nucleotides outside the gene matches: 9. The CDR3 coding sequence is TGTGCCAGCAGCTTAGGATACAGGGGGGCTTGGTCTGGGGCCAACGTCCTGACTTTC. Its protein is CASSLGYRGAWSGANVLTF.

CDR3 nucleotides: TGTGCCAGCAGCTTAGCGGGAGGCATGGGATTTGTTGAAGCTTTCTTT. This encodes CASSLAGGMGFVEAFF. The chain recombines TRBV7-2 with TRBJ1-1; D is undetermined. This CDR3 region has 16 residues. Trimming left V 0 bases short and J 7 bases short, with 18 bases between. Germline V gives CDR1 SGHTA, CDR2 FQGNSA. Full variable domain (remainder filled in from reference TRBV7-2 and TRBJ1-1): GAGVSQSPSNKVTEKGKDVELRCDPISGHTALYWYRQSLGQGLEFLIYFQGNSAPDKSGLPSDRFSAERTGGSVSTLTIQRTQQEDSAVYLCASSLAGGMGFVEAFFGQGTRLTVV.

This chain uses TRBV7-9 with TRBJ2-7, with TRBD1 matching over 8 bases. The V gene's germline CDR1 is SEHNR and CDR2 FQNEAQ (reference sequence). CDR3 length equals 13 residues. After removal of 5 bases from V and 6 bases from J, the junction contained 6 bases not matched to a gene. The CDR3 is CASSVITGGEQYV. CDR3 sequence (DNA): TGTGCCAGCAGCGTTATTACAGGGGGCGAGCAGTACGTC.

This clonotype was counted between two and nine times. This rearrangement joins TRBV7-3 to TRBJ2-3; 11 positions match TRBD2. The CDR3 length is 15 residues. Trimming removed 4 bases from V and 4 bases from J; junction bases left unmatched: 4. From germline, CDR1 is SGHTA and CDR2 FQGTGA. The CDR3 protein is CASSYSGGGADTQYF. CDR3 bases: TGTGCCAGCAGCTATAGCGGGGGGGGAGCAGATACGCAGTATTTT.

The V gene is TRBV7-2, the J gene TRBJ2-7, with D perhaps assigned TRBD1 or TRBD2 (5 bases each). V lost 1 base and J 4 bases, leaving 11 bases between the germline ends. The CDR3 totals 14 residues. CDR1 SGHTA and CDR2 FQGNSA come from the germline V gene. The DNA for the CDR3 is TGTGCCAGCAGCTTAGGGGACGGGCGTTACGAGCAGTACTTC. Translation gives CASSLGDGRYEQYF.

The genes are TRBV4-2 and TRBJ2-3; D not certain. Trimming stripped 0 bases from V and 6 bases from J, with 22 bases between. CDR3 length equals 18 residues. Germline assignment: CDR1 LGHNA and CDR2 YNFKEQ. CDR3 coding DNA: TGTGCCAGCAGCCAAGATTATTCGTTGGTCATCAACGGGGATACGCAGTATTTT. Amino acid sequence: CASSQDYSLVINGDTQYF.

This clonotype came up a few times. The J gene is TRBJ1-1, the V gene TRBV2; TRBD1 agrees at 8 bases. This CDR3 comprises 13 residues. After removal of 6 bases from V and 8 bases from J, the junction contained 8 bases not matched to a gene. Germline lookup yields CDR1 SNHLY and CDR2 FYNNEI. The CDR3 bases are TGTGCCAGCAGCCTCCTTGGGGACAGGGAAGCTTTCTTT. This encodes CASSLLGDREAFF.